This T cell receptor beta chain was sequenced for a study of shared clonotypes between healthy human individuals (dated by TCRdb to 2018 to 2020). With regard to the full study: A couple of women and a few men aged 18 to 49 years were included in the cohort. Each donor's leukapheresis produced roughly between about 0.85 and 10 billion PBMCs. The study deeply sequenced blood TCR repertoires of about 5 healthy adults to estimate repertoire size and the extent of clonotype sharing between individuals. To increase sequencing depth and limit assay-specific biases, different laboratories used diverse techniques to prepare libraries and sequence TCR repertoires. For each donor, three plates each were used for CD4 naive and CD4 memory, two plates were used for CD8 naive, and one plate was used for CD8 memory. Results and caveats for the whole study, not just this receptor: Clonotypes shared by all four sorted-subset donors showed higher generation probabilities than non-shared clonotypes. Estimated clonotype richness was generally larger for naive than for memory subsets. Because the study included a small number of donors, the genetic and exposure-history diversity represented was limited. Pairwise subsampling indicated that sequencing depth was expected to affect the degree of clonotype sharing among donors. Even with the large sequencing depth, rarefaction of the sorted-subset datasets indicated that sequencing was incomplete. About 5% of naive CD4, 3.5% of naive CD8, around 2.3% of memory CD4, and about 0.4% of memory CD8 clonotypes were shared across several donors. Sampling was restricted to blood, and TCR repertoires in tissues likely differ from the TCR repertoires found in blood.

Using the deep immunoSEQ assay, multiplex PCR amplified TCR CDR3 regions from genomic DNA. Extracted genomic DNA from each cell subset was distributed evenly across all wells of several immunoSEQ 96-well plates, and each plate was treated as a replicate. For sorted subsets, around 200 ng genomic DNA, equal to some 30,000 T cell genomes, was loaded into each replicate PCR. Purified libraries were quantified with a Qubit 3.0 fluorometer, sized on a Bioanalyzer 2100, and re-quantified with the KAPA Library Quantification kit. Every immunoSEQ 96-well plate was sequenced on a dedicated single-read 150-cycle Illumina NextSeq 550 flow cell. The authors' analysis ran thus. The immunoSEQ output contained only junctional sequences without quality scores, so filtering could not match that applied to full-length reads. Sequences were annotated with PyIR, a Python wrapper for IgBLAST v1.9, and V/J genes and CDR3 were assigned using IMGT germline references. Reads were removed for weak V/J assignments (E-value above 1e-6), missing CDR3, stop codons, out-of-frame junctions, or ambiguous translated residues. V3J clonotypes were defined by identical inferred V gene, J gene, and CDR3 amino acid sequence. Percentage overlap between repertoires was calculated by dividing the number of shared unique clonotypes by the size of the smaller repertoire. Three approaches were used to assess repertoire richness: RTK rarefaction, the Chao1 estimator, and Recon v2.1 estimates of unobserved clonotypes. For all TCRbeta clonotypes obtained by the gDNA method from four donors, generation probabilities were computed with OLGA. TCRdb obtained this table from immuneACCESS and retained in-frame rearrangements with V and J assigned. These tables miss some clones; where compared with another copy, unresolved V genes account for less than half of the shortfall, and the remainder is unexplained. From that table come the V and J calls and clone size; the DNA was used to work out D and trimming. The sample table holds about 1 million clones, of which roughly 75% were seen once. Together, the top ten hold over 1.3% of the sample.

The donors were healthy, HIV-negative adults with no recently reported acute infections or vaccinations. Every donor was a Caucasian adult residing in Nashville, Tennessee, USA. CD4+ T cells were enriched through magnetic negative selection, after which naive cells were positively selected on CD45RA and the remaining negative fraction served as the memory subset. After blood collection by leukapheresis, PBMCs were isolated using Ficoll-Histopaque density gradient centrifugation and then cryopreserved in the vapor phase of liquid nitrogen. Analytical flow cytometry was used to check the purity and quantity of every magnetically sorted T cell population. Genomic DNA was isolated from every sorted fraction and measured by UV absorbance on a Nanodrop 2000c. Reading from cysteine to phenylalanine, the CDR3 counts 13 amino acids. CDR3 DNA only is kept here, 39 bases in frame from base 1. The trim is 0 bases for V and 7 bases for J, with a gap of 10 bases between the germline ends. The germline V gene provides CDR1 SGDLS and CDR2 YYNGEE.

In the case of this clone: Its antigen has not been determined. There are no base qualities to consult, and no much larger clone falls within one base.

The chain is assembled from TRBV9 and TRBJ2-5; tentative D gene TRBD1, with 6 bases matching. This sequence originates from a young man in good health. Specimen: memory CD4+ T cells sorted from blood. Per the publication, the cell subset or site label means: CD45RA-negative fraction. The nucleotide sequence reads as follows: TGTGCCAGCAGCGTAGATTTGACAGGGACCCAGTACTTC. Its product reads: CASSVDLTGTQYF.